Below are 31 T cell receptor beta chains sequenced from a single sample in a study of shared clonotypes between healthy human individuals. Libraries were prepared by immunoSEQ multiplex PCR; TCRdb keeps only in-frame clonotypes and omits some of them. The sample lists 550,000 to 800,000 clones; less than 95% were seen once. Sequencing was done on a sample of memory CD8+ T cells from PBMCs. Subset of the sample: CD45RO+ cells pooled with CCR7-negative TemRA cells. The source is a man in his late teens or twenties in good health. Some clones in this sample may be carry-over from other donors' samples.

The V gene is TRBV9, the J gene TRBJ2-3; TRBD2 agrees at 7 bases. The CDR3 extends over 15 amino acids. Per the germline V gene, CDR1 is SGDLS and CDR2 is YYNGEE. Trimming removed 4 bases from V and 2 bases from J; junction bases left unmatched: 7. DNA of the CDR3: TGTGCCAGCAGCCCCGGCCTAGCGGACACAGATACGCAGTATTTT. This encodes CASSPGLADTDTQYF.

The chain recombines TRBV6-5 with TRBJ1-2; D is undetermined. This CDR3 is 16 amino acids long. The ends were cut back, 0 bases at V and 4 bases at J, with 15 bases in the middle. Germline V gives CDR1 MNHEY, CDR2 SVGAGI. CDR3: CASSYSPPGWGYGYTF. In nucleotides, the CDR3 is TGTGCCAGCAGTTACTCTCCACCGGGTTGGGGCTATGGCTACACCTTC.

The V and J genes are TRBV2 and TRBJ2-1; 7 nucleotides match TRBD2. Germline assignment: CDR1 SNHLY and CDR2 FYNNEI. The CDR3 extends over 15 amino acids. The J segment lost 1 base and the V segment lost 3 bases, leaving 3 bases of the junction unmatched. The CDR3 reads CASSERAGSYNEQFF. CDR3 in DNA: TGTGCCAGCAGTGAGCGAGCGGGGTCCTACAATGAGCAGTTCTTC.

This rearrangement joins TRBV9 to TRBJ2-1, with D unclear. Germline V CDR1 and CDR2: SGDLS, YYNGEE. V gave up 0 bases and J gave up 7 bases, with 11 bases separating them. The CDR3 runs 14 residues. The CDR3 region is CASSVADTRNEQFF. The DNA for the CDR3 is TGTGCCAGCAGCGTAGCCGACACGAGGAATGAGCAGTTCTTC.

This clone was seen once. The chain has TRBV6-5 and TRBJ2-5; a possible D gene is TRBD1 (6 bases). The germline gives CDR1 MNHEY, CDR2 SVGAGI. Between the trimmed V and J ends, which lost 0 bases and 5 bases, there was a span of 16 bases. The CDR3 has 16 residues. CDR3 nucleotide sequence: TGTGCCAGCAGTTACTCGTTTCTGGGGCAGGGGGAGACCCAGTACTTC. It is translated as CASSYSFLGQGETQYF.

The chain joins TRBV19 to TRBJ1-5, with D possibly matching TRBD1 (6 bases). There are 16 residues in the CDR3. The V and J ends lost 8 bases and 4 bases respectively, with 21 bases between them. The germline gives CDR1 LNHDA, CDR2 SQIVND (reference sequence). Here the CDR3 reads CASHPEAGTPNQPQHF. For the CDR3, the DNA is TGTGCCAGTCACCCAGAGGCCGGGACACCGAATCAGCCCCAGCATTTT.

DNA of the CDR3: TGTGCCAGCAGTTTACAGGACTCCTACGAGCAGTACTTC. Protein product: CASSLQDSYEQYF. This chain uses TRBV28 with TRBJ2-7; D is unresolved. Germline loops: CDR1 MDHEN, CDR2 SYDVKM. Trimming cost V 2 bases and J 0 bases, with 5 bases left between them. The length of the CDR3 is 13 residues.

The sample holds one count of this clone. V and J are TRBV6-5 and TRBJ1-1, with D tentatively TRBD1 (6 bases). Germline values: CDR1 MNHEY, CDR2 SVGAGI. This CDR3 has 14 residues. V dropped 7 bases and J dropped 11 bases, with 23 bases sitting between them. CDR3 region: CASTTRVGGADAFF. The CDR3 DNA follows: TGTGCCAGCACCACCAGAGTAGGGGGAGCGGACGCTTTCTTT.

This chain uses TRBV2 with TRBJ2-7; 7 bases fit TRBD2. CDR1 is SNHLY, CDR2 FYNNEI, per germline. The CDR3 extends over 14 amino acids. V lost 7 bases to trimming and J lost 6 bases; unmatched junction nucleotides: 12. The CDR3 here is CASIGLEGKFEQYF. The CDR3 bases are TGTGCCAGCATCGGACTAGAGGGGAAGTTCGAGCAGTACTTC.

On this clone: At the DNA level, this CDR3 is encoded by other sequences in the same sample as well. The chain recombines TRBV5-1 with TRBJ2-2; D gene ambiguous. The CDR3 contains 13 residues. V was trimmed by 3 bases and J by 0 bases, leaving 3 bases between them. Looked up from germline, CDR1 is SGHRS and CDR2 is YFSETQ. The CDR3: CASSWTNTGELFF. The DNA of the CDR3 is TGCGCCAGCAGCTGGACGAACACCGGGGAGCTGTTTTTT.

The rearrangement links TRBV27 to TRBJ2-2; 7 bases fit TRBD2. Trimming removed 3 bases from V and 4 bases from J; junction bases left unmatched: 8. CDR1 and CDR2 (germline): MNHEY, SMNVEV (reference sequence). The CDR3 extends over 16 amino acids. The CDR3 protein is CASSFLGGSLTGELFF. CDR3 sequence (DNA): TGTGCCAGCAGTTTCCTCGGGGGGTCACTCACCGGGGAGCTGTTTTTT.

The CDR3 is CASSFGTSGSRVQYF. CDR3 nucleotides: TGTGCCAGCAGCTTCGGGACTAGCGGGAGTAGGGTGCAGTACTTC. This chain links TRBV9 with TRBJ2-7; 14 positions match TRBD2. CDR1 is SGDLS, CDR2 YYNGEE, per germline. The CDR3 consists of 15 residues. The V and J ends lost 4 bases and 9 bases, in that order; junction bases with no gene match: 9.

On this clone itself: A much larger clone lies one base from this, so it may be a read error. The J gene is TRBJ2-5, the V gene TRBV7-6; D not resolved. V shed 1 base and J shed 5 bases, with 8 bases lying between them. Germline CDR1 is SGHVS and CDR2 is FNYEAQ. The CDR3 is made up of 13 amino acids. The CDR3 sequence is CASSLGTAETQYF. The CDR3 DNA follows: TGTGCCAGCAGCTTAGGGACGGCCGAGACCCAGTACTTC.

This clone was counted only a few times. The chain employs TRBV11-2 and TRBJ1-5, with D hard to call. The CDR3 length is 13 residues. V was pared by 2 bases and J by 7 bases, with 9 bases between. The germline V gene encodes CDR1 SGHAT and CDR2 FQNNGV. The CDR3 sequence is CASSLSVRQPQHF. The CDR3 DNA follows: TGTGCCAGCAGCTTAAGTGTCCGACAGCCCCAGCATTTT.

CDR3 bases: TGTGCCAGCAGTTCCCTCAGGGGGCCTGACGGCTACACCTTC. It encodes CASSSLRGPDGYTF. The J gene is TRBJ1-2, the V gene TRBV6-5; 8 bases align to TRBD1. V was clipped by 4 bases and J by 8 bases; unmatched bases: 9. The CDR3 has 14 amino acids. The germline V gene has CDR1 MNHEY and CDR2 SVGAGI.

V usage is TRBV19 and J usage is TRBJ2-1; D is tentatively TRBD1 or TRBD2 (5 bases each). The CDR3 sequence is 17 residues long. Germline V lookup: CDR1 LNHDA, CDR2 SQIVND (reference sequence). V was shortened by 1 base and J by 0 bases, with 13 bases between the two germline ends. CDR3 coding DNA: TGTGCCAGTAGTATAGTGCTGGGACCGAACTCCTACAATGAGCAGTTCTTC. This gives the protein CASSIVLGPNSYNEQFF.

CDR3 nucleotides: TGCGCCAGCAGCCAAGTGCACAGGGGGGAGGAAGAGACCCAGTACTTC. This translates into CASSQVHRGEEETQYF. This sequence joins TRBV4-3 and TRBJ2-5; 8 positions agree with TRBD1. Germline loops: CDR1 LGHNA, CDR2 YSLEER. V trimming: 1 base; J trimming: 3 bases; junction bases outside the gene matches: 7. The CDR3 spans 16 residues.

The chain is built from TRBV11-2 and TRBJ2-1; TRBD2 aligns across 14 bases. Unmatched junction bases numbered 10, after V lost 3 bases and J lost 12 bases. The CDR3 is 16 amino acids. Germline loops: CDR1 SGHAT, CDR2 FQNNGV. CDR3 nucleotide sequence: TGTGCCAGCAGCTTGGGCAGACTAGCGGGAGGGCTGGGGCAGTTCTTC. This sequence encodes CASSLGRLAGGLGQFF.

In DNA form, the CDR3 reads TGCGCCAGCAGCCAAGAGGGCAGACTACCACCCTACGAGCAGTACTTC. Protein sequence: CASSQEGRLPPYEQYF. The chain recombines TRBV4-3 with TRBJ2-7; maybe TRBD2 (5 bases). Germline assignment: CDR1 LGHNA and CDR2 YSLEER. V was cut by 0 bases and J by 2 bases, with 14 bases left in between. This CDR3 region has 16 residues.

This rearrangement joins TRBV5-6 to TRBJ2-2, with TRBD1 matching 7 bases. Germline V gene data show CDR1 as SGHDT and CDR2 as YYEEEE. Germline trimming cut 3 bases from V and 3 bases from J; bases unmatched to any gene: 8. There are 16 residues in the CDR3. The CDR3 DNA follows: TGTGCCAGCAGCTCACACCGGGACAGCGACACCGGGGAGCTGTTTTTT. Its protein product is CASSSHRDSDTGELFF.

The gene calls are TRBV29-1 and TRBJ2-1, with 10 bases lining up with TRBD2. CDR3 length: 15 amino acids. Germline CDR1 and CDR2: SQVTM and ANQGSEA. The V and J ends lost 4 bases and 4 bases, in that order; junction bases with no gene match: 7. CDR3 DNA sequence: TGCAGCGTTGTGGTGACTAGCGGGTTTTACAATGAGCAGTTCTTC. Its translation is CSVVVTSGFYNEQFF.

This clone was counted a single time. V and J are TRBV28 and TRBJ1-1; a possible D gene is TRBD1 (6 bases). V was trimmed by 6 bases and J by 1 base, leaving 12 bases between them. This CDR3 has 14 residues. CDR1 is MDHEN and CDR2 is SYDVKM in the germline V gene. The CDR3 here is CASSHDRPNTEAFF. CDR3 DNA sequence: TGTGCCAGCAGCCATGACAGGCCGAACACTGAAGCTTTCTTT. The full variable domain, rest sourced from reference TRBV28 and TRBJ1-1, is DVKVTQSSRYLVKRTGEKVFLECVQDMDHENMFWYRQDPGLGLRLIYFSYDVKMKEKGDIPEGYSVSREKKERFSLILESASTNQTSMYLCASSHDRPNTEAFFGQGTRLTVV.

This chain links TRBV29-1 with TRBJ2-7; D assignment may be TRBD1 or TRBD2 (5 bases each). Germline CDR1 reads SQVTM; CDR2 reads ANQGSEA. There are 13 residues in the CDR3. Trimming removed 4 bases from V and 3 bases from J, with 13 bases in between. The CDR3 DNA reads TGCAGCGTTGTCGGGGCTGGTAGCTACGAGCAGTACTTC. Translation gives CSVVGAGSYEQYF.

The V call is TRBV27, the J call TRBJ1-5; D gene ambiguous. CDR1 is MNHEY and CDR2 is SMNVEV in the germline V gene (reference sequence). The V end was cut by 2 bases, the J end by 7 bases, with 12 bases between. The CDR3 has 14 residues. Here the CDR3 reads CASSLGESGQPQHF. For the CDR3, the DNA is TGTGCCAGCAGTTTAGGGGAAAGCGGCCAGCCCCAGCATTTT.

The genes are TRBV28 and TRBJ2-7; tentatively, D is TRBD2 (6 bases). The CDR3 contains 18 residues. Germline CDR1 and CDR2: MDHEN and SYDVKM. V was trimmed by 8 bases and J by 3 bases, leaving 29 bases between them. CDR3 loop: CASLSPWGEPEDHYEQYF. The CDR3 nucleotides are TGTGCCAGCCTCTCCCCATGGGGGGAGCCCGAGGATCACTACGAGCAGTACTTC.

A note on this clone: This specimen includes other DNA sequences encoding the same CDR3. This chain connects TRBV9 to TRBJ1-2; D is uncertain. V lost 1 base, J lost 4 bases, and 5 bases lay in between. CDR1 is SGDLS, CDR2 YYNGEE, per germline. The CDR3 runs to 12 residues. Here the CDR3 reads CASSVQGYGYTF. CDR3 bases: TGTGCCAGCAGCGTACAAGGCTATGGCTACACCTTC.

This sequence joins TRBV29-1 and TRBJ1-2; 8 nucleotides line up with TRBD1. The J segment lost 4 bases and the V segment lost 5 bases, leaving 6 bases of the junction unmatched. The CDR3 sequence is 13 residues long. Per the germline V gene, CDR1 is SQVTM and CDR2 is ANQGSEA. This CDR3 reads CSVLTGETYGYTF. The CDR3 nucleotides are TGCAGCGTTTTGACAGGGGAGACCTATGGCTACACCTTC.

The sample holds one count of this clone. CDR3 nucleotide sequence: TGCGCCAGCCAAGGGGCGCGGAACACCGGGGAGCTGTTTTTT. Protein: CASQGARNTGELFF. The chain combines TRBV5-1 with TRBJ2-2, with a possible D match to TRBD1 (5 bases). Germline CDR1 SGHRS, CDR2 YFSETQ. V lost 7 bases, J lost 1 base, and 11 bases lay in between. This CDR3 is built from 14 residues.

The genes are TRBV19 and TRBJ1-1; D possibly corresponds to TRBD1 (6 bases). The CDR3 has 12 residues. The V end lost 10 bases, the J end lost 1 base, and 10 bases lay between the germline ends. Germline lookup yields CDR1 LNHDA and CDR2 SQIVND (reference sequence). CDR3 in amino acids: CATRDTNTEAFF. The CDR3 coding sequence is TGTGCCACCCGGGACACGAACACTGAAGCTTTCTTT. Drawing the rest from reference TRBV19 and TRBJ1-1, the complete variable domain is DGGITQSPKYLFRKEGQNVTLSCEQNLNHDAMYWYRQDPGQGLRLIYYSQIVNDFQKGDIAEGYSVSREKKESFPLTVTSAQKNPTAFYLCATRDTNTEAFFGQGTRLTVV.

The sample holds many counts of this clone. This chain links TRBV27 with TRBJ1-4; D uncertain. V dropped 5 bases and J dropped 8 bases, with 15 bases sitting between them. Germline assignment: CDR1 MNHEY and CDR2 SMNVEV (reference sequence). The CDR3 is 14 amino acids. For the CDR3, the DNA is TGTGCCAGCAGTGACCCGGGTTTAAACGAAAAACTGTTTTTT. It translates to CASSDPGLNEKLFF.

On this clone itself: This sample also contains other DNA sequences that code for the same CDR3. The gene calls are TRBV19 and TRBJ1-2; D is uncertain. The CDR3 totals 13 residues. V dropped 3 bases and J dropped 2 bases, with 7 bases sitting between them. In germline, CDR1 is LNHDA, CDR2 SQIVND (reference sequence). CDR3 nucleotides: TGTGCCAGTAGTATCAGTCTAAACTATGGCTACACCTTC. Protein: CASSISLNYGYTF.